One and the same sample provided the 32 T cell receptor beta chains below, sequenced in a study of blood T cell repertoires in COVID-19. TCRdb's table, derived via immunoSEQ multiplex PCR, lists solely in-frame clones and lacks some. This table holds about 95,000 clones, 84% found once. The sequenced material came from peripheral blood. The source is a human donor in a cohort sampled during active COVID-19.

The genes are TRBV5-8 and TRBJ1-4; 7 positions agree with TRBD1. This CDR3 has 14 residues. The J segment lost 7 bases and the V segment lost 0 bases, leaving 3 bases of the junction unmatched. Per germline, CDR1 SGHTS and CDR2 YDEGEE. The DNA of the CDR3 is TGTGCCAGCAGCTTGGGGACAGGAGGTGAAAAACTGTTTTTT. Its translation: CASSLGTGGEKLFF.

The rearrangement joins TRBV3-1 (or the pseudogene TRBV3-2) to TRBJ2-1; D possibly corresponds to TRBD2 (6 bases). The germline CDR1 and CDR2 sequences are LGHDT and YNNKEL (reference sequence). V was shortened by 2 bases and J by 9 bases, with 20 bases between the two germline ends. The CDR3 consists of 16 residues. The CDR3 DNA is TGTGCCAGCAGCCAACAGTTGGGGGGAGGTCCAACTGAGCAGTTCTTC. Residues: CASSQQLGGGPTEQFF.

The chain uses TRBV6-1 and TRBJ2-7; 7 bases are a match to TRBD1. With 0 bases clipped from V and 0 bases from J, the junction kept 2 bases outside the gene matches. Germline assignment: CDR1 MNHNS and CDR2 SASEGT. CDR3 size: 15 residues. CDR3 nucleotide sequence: TGTGCCAGCAGTGAAGCCGGGGACAGCTCCTACGAGCAGTACTTC. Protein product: CASSEAGDSSYEQYF.

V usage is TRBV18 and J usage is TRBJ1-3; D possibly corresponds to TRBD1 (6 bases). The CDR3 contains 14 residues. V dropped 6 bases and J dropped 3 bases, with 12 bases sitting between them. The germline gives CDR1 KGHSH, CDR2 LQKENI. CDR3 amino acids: CASSPGTIGNTIYF. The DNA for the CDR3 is TGTGCCAGCTCCCCCGGGACAATTGGAAACACCATATATTTT.

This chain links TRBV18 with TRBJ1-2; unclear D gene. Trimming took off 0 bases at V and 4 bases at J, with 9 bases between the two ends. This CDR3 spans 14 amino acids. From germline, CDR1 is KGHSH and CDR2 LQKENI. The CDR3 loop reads CASSPPWQSYGYTF. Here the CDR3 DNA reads TGTGCCAGCTCACCACCGTGGCAGTCCTATGGCTACACCTTC.

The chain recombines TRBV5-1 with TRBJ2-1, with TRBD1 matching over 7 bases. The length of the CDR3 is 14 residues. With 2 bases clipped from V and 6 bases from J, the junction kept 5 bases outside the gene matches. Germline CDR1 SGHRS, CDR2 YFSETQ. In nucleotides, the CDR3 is TGCGCCAGCAGCTTAGACAGGGCCCCCAATGAGCAGTTCTTC. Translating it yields CASSLDRAPNEQFF.

The CDR3 loop is CASSLATWGSAEQYF. The CDR3 DNA sequence: TGCGCCAGCAGCTTGGCCACCTGGGGCTCCGCCGAGCAGTACTTC. V and J are TRBV5-1 and TRBJ2-7; maybe TRBD1 (5 bases). The CDR3 has 15 amino acids. Germline V gives CDR1 SGHRS, CDR2 YFSETQ. The V gene lost 0 bases and the J gene lost 6 bases, with 16 bases spanning the gap.

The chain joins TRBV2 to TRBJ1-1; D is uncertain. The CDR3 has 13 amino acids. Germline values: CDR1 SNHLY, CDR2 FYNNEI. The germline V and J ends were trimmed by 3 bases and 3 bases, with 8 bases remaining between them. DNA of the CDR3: TGTGCCAGCAGTGACGGGGTGGACACTGAAGCTTTCTTT. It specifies CASSDGVDTEAFF.

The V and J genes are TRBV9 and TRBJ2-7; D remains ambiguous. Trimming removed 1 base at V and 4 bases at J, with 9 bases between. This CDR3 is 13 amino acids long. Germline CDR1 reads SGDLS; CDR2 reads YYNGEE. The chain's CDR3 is CASSVRSGYEQYF. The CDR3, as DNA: TGTGCCAGCAGCGTAAGGTCAGGTTACGAGCAGTACTTC.

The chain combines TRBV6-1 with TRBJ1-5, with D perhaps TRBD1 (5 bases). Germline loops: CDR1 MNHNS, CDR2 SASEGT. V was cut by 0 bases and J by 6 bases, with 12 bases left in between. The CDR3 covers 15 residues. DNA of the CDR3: TGTGCCAGCAGTGAAGCGGGGCATTACAGTCAGCCCCAGCATTTT. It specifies CASSEAGHYSQPQHF.

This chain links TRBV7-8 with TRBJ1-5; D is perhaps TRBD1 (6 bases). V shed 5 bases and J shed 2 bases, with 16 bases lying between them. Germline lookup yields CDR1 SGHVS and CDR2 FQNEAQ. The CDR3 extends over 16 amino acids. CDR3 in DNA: TGTGCCAGCAGCGTACAGGGTTTGGGTCGCAATCAGCCCCAGCATTTT. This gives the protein CASSVQGLGRNQPQHF.

CDR3 protein: CATSTGRPGTGELFF. The DNA of the CDR3 is TGTGCCACCAGTACAGGAAGACCCGGCACCGGGGAGCTGTTTTTT. The J gene is TRBJ2-2, the V gene TRBV24-1; the D gene is possibly TRBD1 (5 bases). Germline CDR1 reads KGHDR; CDR2 reads SFDVKD. The CDR3 loop spans 15 amino acids. Trimming shortened V by 6 bases and J by 4 bases, and 14 bases separated the two germline ends.

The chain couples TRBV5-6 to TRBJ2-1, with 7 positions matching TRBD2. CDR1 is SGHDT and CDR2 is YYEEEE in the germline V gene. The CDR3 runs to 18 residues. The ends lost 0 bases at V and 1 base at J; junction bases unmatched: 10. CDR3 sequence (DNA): TGTGCCAGCAGCTTGGGACTAGCCCTAATACGGTCCTACAATGAGCAGTTCTTC. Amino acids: CASSLGLALIRSYNEQFF.

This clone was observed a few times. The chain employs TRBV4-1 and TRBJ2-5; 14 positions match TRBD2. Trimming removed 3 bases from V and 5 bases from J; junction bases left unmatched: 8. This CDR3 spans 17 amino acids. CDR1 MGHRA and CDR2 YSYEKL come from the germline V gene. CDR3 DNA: TGCGCCAGCAGCCAGAGGGGACTAGCGGGAGTGGCGGAGACCCAGTACTTC. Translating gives CASSQRGLAGVAETQYF.

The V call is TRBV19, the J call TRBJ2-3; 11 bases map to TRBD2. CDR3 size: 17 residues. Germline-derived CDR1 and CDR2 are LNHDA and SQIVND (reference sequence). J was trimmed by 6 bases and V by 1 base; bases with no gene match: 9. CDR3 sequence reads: CASSIVILAGEVDTQYF. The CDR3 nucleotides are TGTGCCAGTAGTATAGTAATACTAGCGGGAGAGGTGGATACGCAGTATTTT.

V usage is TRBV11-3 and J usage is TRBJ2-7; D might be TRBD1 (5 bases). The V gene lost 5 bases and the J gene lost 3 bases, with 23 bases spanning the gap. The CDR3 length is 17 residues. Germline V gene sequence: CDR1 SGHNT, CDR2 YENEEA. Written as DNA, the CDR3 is TGTGCCAGCAGCCCGAAAACAACTGGCTTGGGGCTCTACGAGCAGTACTTC. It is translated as CASSPKTTGLGLYEQYF.

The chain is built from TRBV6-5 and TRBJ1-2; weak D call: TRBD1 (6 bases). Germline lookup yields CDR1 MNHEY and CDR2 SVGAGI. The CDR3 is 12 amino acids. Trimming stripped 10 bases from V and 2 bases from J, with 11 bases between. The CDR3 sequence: CATNTGNYGYTF. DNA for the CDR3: TGTGCCACGAATACAGGGAACTATGGCTACACCTTC.

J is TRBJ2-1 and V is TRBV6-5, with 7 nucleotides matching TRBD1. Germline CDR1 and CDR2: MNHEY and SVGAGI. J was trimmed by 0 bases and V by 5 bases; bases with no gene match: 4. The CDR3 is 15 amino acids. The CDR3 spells CASSRDSLSYNEQFF. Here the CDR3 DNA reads TGTGCCAGCAGTCGGGACAGCCTCTCCTACAATGAGCAGTTCTTC.

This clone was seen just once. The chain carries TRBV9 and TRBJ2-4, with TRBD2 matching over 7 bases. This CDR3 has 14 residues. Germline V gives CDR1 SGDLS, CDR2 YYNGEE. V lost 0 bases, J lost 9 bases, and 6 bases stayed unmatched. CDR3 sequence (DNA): TGTGCCAGCAGCGTAGAGTTGAGGGAGGGCATTCAGTACTTC. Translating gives CASSVELREGIQYF. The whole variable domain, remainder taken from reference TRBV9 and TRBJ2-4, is DSGVTQTPKHLITATGQRVTLRCSPRSGDLSVYWYQQSLDQGLQFLIQYYNGEERAKGNILERFSAQQFPDLHSELNLSSLELGDSALYFCASSVELREGIQYFGAGTRLSVL.

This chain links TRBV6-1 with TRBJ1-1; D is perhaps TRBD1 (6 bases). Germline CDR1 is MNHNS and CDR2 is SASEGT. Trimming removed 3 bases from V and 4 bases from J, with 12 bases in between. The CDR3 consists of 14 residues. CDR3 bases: TGTGCCAGCAGTGATTGGGGGCCGGGCACTGAAGCTTTCTTT. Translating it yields CASSDWGPGTEAFF.

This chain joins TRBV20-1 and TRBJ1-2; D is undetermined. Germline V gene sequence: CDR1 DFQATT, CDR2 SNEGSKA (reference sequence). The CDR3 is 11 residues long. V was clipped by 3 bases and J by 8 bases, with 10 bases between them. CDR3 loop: CSASFVGGYTF. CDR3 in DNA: TGCAGTGCTAGTTTTGTGGGCGGCTACACCTTC.

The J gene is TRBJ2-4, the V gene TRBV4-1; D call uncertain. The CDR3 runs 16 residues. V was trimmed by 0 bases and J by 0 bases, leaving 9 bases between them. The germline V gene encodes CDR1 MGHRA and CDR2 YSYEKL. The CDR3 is CASSQERSVAKNIQYF. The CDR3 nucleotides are TGCGCCAGCAGCCAAGAAAGGAGTGTAGCCAAAAACATTCAGTACTTC.

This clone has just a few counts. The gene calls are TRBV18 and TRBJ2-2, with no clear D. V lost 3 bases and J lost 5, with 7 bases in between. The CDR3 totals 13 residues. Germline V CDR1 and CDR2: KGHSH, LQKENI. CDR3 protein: CASSPASTGELFF. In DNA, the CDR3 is TGTGCCAGCTCACCCGCCAGTACCGGGGAGCTGTTTTTT.

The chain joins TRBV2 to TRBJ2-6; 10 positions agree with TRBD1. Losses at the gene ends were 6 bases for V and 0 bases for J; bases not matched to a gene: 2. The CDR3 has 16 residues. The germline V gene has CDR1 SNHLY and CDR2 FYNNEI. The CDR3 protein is CASRRDRGSGANVLTF. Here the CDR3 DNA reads TGTGCCAGCAGGCGGGACAGGGGCTCTGGGGCCAACGTCCTGACTTTC.

CDR3 sequence reads: CASSRRGTSGRYDTGELFF. CDR3 DNA: TGTGCCAGCAGCCGGCGTGGGACTAGCGGGAGGTACGACACCGGGGAGCTGTTTTTT. The chain joins TRBV7-8 to TRBJ2-2; 15 positions agree with TRBD2. CDR1 is SGHVS, CDR2 FQNEAQ, per germline. V was pared by 5 bases and J by 3 bases, with 10 bases of the junction left unmatched. The CDR3 extends over 19 amino acids.

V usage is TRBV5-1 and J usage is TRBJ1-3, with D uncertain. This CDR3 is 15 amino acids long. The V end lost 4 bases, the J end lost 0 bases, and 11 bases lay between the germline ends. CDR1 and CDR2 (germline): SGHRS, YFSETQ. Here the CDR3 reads CASSPQVPSGNTIYF. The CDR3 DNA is TGCGCCAGCAGCCCCCAGGTACCCTCTGGAAACACCATATATTTT.

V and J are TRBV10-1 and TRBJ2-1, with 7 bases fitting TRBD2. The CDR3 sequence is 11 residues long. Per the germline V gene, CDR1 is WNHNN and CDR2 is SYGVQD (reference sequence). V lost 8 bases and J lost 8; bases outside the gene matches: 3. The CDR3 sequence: CASGRGDEQFF. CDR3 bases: TGCGCCAGCGGCCGGGGGGATGAGCAGTTCTTC.

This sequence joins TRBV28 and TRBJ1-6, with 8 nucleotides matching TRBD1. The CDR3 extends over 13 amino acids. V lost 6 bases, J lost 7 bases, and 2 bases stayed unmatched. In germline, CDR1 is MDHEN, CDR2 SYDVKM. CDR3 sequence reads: CASRRTGNSPLHF. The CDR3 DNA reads TGTGCCAGCAGGAGGACAGGGAATTCACCCCTCCACTTT.

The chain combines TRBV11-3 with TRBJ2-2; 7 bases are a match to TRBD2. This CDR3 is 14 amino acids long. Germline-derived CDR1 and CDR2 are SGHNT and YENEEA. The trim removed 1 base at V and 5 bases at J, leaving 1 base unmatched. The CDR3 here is CASSLGGSTGELFF. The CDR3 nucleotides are TGTGCCAGCAGCTTAGGCGGGAGTACCGGGGAGCTGTTTTTT.

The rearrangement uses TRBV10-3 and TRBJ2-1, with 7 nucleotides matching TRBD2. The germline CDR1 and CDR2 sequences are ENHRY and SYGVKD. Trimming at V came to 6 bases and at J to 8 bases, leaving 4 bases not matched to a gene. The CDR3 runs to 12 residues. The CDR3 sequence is CAISQGGDEQFF. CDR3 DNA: TGTGCCATCAGCCAGGGAGGGGATGAGCAGTTCTTC.

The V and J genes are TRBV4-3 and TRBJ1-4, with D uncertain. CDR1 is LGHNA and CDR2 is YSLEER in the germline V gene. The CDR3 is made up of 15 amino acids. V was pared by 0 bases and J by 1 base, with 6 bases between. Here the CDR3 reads CASSQEPKTNEKLFF. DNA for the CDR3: TGCGCCAGCAGCCAAGAACCTAAAACTAATGAAAAACTGTTTTTT.

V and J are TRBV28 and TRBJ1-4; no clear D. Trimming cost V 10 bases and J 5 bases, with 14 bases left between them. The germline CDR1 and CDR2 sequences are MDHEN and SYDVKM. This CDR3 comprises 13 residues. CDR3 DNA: TGTGCCACCATCAGAACACCGAATGAAAAACTGTTTTTT. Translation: CATIRTPNEKLFF.